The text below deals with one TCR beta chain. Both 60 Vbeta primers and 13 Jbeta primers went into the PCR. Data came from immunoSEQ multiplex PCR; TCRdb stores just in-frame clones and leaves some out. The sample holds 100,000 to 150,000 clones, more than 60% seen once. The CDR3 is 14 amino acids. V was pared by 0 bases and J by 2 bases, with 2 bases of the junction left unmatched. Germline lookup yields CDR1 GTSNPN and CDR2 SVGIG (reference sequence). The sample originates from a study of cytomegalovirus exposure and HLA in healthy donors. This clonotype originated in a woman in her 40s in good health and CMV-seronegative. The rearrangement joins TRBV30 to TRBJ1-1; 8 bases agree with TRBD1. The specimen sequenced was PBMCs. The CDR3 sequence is CAWSVDRGNTEAFF. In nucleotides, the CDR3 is TGTGCCTGGAGTGTCGACAGGGGCAACACTGAAGCTTTCTTT.